This TCR beta chain was sequenced for a study of blood T cells in healthy people across ages. General observations from the study: Comparison with aged donors showed that long-lived donors had more naive CD4+ cells and higher diversity.

Primers used in a second PCR of about 6 to 12 cycles were a sample-barcoded 5' primer and a J-beta primer mix. TCRdb re-derived calls from the 5' RACE reads in MiXCR, one entry per CDR3 protein. This sample has around 850,000 distinct CDR3 sequences, with around 36% found just once. With respect to this clonotype: Its target is unknown.

All donors came from Russia, were Caucasian and healthy, and spanned ages roughly 6 to 100. The sequenced material came from blood. The TCR was taken from a man between 18 and 29 years old in good health.

The CDR3 region has the DNA TGTGCCAGCAGCCCAGGACAGATTCGGAATGAGCAGTTCTTC. Protein: CASSPGQIRNEQFF. V gene TRBV5-5 combines with J gene TRBJ2-1; D possibly corresponds to TRBD1 (6 bases). The V and J ends lost 4 bases and 7 bases respectively, with 15 bases between them. The CDR3 runs to 14 residues. Germline V lookup: CDR1 SGHKS, CDR2 YYEKEE (reference sequence).